Shown below are 16 T cell receptor beta chains from a single sample sequenced in a study of technical replicates of blood from a few donors. Using immunoSEQ multiplex PCR, the repertoire was profiled, and TCRdb retains in-frame clones only, with some absent. Here the sample spans approximately 70,000 clones, roughly nine tenths being singletons. Source material: PBMCs. These receptor sequences come from a human donor in good health. Some clones in this sample may be carry-over from other donors' samples.

The rearrangement joins TRBV13 to TRBJ1-1; D is undetermined. Looked up from germline, CDR1 is PRHDT and CDR2 is FYEKMQ (reference sequence). The CDR3 has 12 amino acids. V was trimmed by 6 bases and J by 1 base, leaving 6 bases between them. The CDR3 loop is CASRSGNTEAFF. As DNA, the CDR3 is TGTGCCAGCAGATCGGGGAACACTGAAGCTTTCTTT.

The chain recombines TRBV7-8 with TRBJ2-2, with 7 bases identical to TRBD2. The junction had 3 bases not matched to a gene; V was cut back by 2 bases and J by 0 bases. The CDR3 sequence is 16 residues long. Germline assignment: CDR1 SGHVS and CDR2 FQNEAQ. Here the CDR3 reads CASSLREGSNTGELFF. DNA of the CDR3: TGTGCCAGCAGCTTAAGGGAGGGATCGAACACCGGGGAGCTGTTTTTT.

The chain employs TRBV7-8 and TRBJ1-1; maybe TRBD1 (5 bases). V was clipped by 2 bases and J by 1 base, with 11 bases between them. Germline CDR1 is SGHVS and CDR2 is FQNEAQ. The CDR3 covers 15 residues. The CDR3 DNA follows: TGTGCCAGCAGCTTATCCGGGCAGGGGAACACTGAAGCTTTCTTT. Its protein product is CASSLSGQGNTEAFF.

The gene calls are TRBV6-5 and TRBJ2-3, with a possible D match to TRBD1 (5 bases). Trimming pared 3 bases from V and 5 bases from J, leaving 15 bases between. This CDR3 region has 15 residues. The germline CDR1 and CDR2 sequences are MNHEY and SVGAGI. In nucleotides, the CDR3 is TGTGCCAGCAGTTATAATTTCCAGGGTGGAGATACGCAGTATTTT. It translates to CASSYNFQGGDTQYF.

The chain combines TRBV27 with TRBJ2-7; 7 nucleotides align to TRBD1. This CDR3 has 13 amino acids. Trimming cost V 5 bases and J 4 bases; bases outside gene matches: 5. Looked up from germline, CDR1 is MNHEY and CDR2 is SMNVEV (reference sequence). In DNA form, the CDR3 reads TGTGCCAGCAGTCCCGGGACAGCTTACGAGCAGTACTTC. Translation gives CASSPGTAYEQYF.

J is TRBJ1-6 and V is TRBV6-4; TRBD1 matches at 7 bases. This CDR3 contains 12 residues. CDR1 and CDR2 from the germline V gene are MRHNA and SNTAGT. The trim removed 10 bases at V and 7 bases at J, leaving 4 bases unmatched. The chain's CDR3 is CATGTANSPLHF. The DNA for the CDR3 is TGTGCCACCGGGACAGCAAATTCACCCCTCCACTTT.

The chain combines TRBV27 with TRBJ2-1; 14 nucleotides agree with TRBD2. Germline lookup yields CDR1 MNHEY and CDR2 SMNVEV (reference sequence). This CDR3 has 16 residues. The junction had 3 bases not matched to a gene; V was cut back by 4 bases and J by 4 bases. CDR3 DNA sequence: TGTGCCAGCAGTTCCCGACTAGCGGGGGGGTACAATGAGCAGTTCTTC. As protein: CASSSRLAGGYNEQFF.

The rearrangement uses TRBV4-2 and TRBJ2-7, with TRBD1 as a possible D gene (6 bases). CDR3 length equals 16 residues. CDR1 and CDR2 (germline): LGHNA, YNFKEQ. V was trimmed by 4 bases and J by 3 bases, leaving 19 bases between them. DNA for the CDR3: TGTGCCAGCAGCCCTGTGGCGCGGACAGCTATCTACGAGCAGTACTTC. Amino acid sequence: CASSPVARTAIYEQYF.

The chain links TRBV5-1 to TRBJ2-6, with 8 bases aligning to TRBD2. Germline CDR1 is SGHRS and CDR2 is YFSETQ. V lost 6 bases, J lost 2 bases, and 4 bases stayed unmatched. This CDR3 spans 15 amino acids. The chain's CDR3 is CASTREAAGANVLTF. Here the CDR3 DNA reads TGCGCCAGCACGCGGGAGGCAGCTGGGGCCAACGTCCTGACTTTC. Based on the CDR3 plus reference TRBV5-1 and TRBJ2-6, the full variable domain is KAGVTQTPRYLIKTRGQQVTLSCSPISGHRSVSWYQQTPGQGLQFLFEYFSETQRNKGNFPGRFSGRQFSNSRSEMNVSTLELGDSALYLCASTREAAGANVLTFGAGSRLTVL.

The rearrangement uses TRBV9 and TRBJ2-3; 7 nucleotides agree with TRBD2. After removal of 0 bases from V and 9 bases from J, the junction contained 7 bases not matched to a gene. The germline V gene has CDR1 SGDLS and CDR2 YYNGEE. The CDR3 loop spans 14 amino acids. CDR3 nucleotide sequence: TGTGCCAGCAGCGTAGCTTCTGCGGGAGAGACGCAGTATTTT. It translates to CASSVASAGETQYF.

The chain joins TRBV6-5 to TRBJ2-5; the match to TRBD1 covers 12 bases. Germline V CDR1 and CDR2: MNHEY, SVGAGI. Trimming cost V 7 bases and J 1 base; bases outside gene matches: 4. The CDR3 has 15 residues. CDR3 nucleotides: TGTGCCAGCAAGGGACAGGGGGCACTCCAAGAGACCCAGTACTTC. Translation: CASKGQGALQETQYF.

V usage is TRBV2 and J usage is TRBJ2-5; possible D gene TRBD2, 6 bases. This CDR3 spans 14 amino acids. Germline assignment: CDR1 SNHLY and CDR2 FYNNEI. V was cut by 4 bases and J by 1 base, with 10 bases left in between. The CDR3 sequence: CASSATSAQETQYF. CDR3 coding DNA: TGTGCCAGCAGTGCGACTAGTGCCCAAGAGACCCAGTACTTC.

The count of this clone is one. J is TRBJ2-5 and V is TRBV5-6; D might be TRBD2 (6 bases). The germline V gene has CDR1 SGHDT and CDR2 YYEEEE. The CDR3 loop spans 15 amino acids. V dropped 1 base and J dropped 4 bases, with 14 bases sitting between them. CDR3 DNA sequence: TGTGCCAGCAGCTTGAGGGCGCTCGGGGGAGAGACCCAGTACTTC. This encodes CASSLRALGGETQYF.

In DNA, the CDR3 is TGTGCCAGCAGTGAGCTAGCGGGAGGCTGGTACGAGCAGTACTTC. It codes for CASSELAGGWYEQYF. V gene TRBV27 combines with J gene TRBJ2-7, with 11 bases fitting TRBD2. Per the germline V gene, CDR1 is MNHEY and CDR2 is SMNVEV (reference sequence). The V and J ends lost 5 bases and 4 bases, in that order; junction bases with no gene match: 7. CDR3 size: 15 residues.

The genes are TRBV5-4 and TRBJ1-2; no definite D call. The V and J ends lost 0 bases and 8 bases respectively, with 11 bases between them. Germline lookup yields CDR1 SGHNT and CDR2 YYREEE (reference sequence). This CDR3 is built from 13 residues. CDR3 sequence (DNA): TGTGCCAGCAGCTTGGACGAGTCTTACGGCTACACCTTC. The encoded protein is CASSLDESYGYTF.

Only one count was recorded for this clone. The V and J genes are TRBV5-4 and TRBJ1-2, with 7 bases lining up with TRBD1. Germline CDR1 is SGHNT and CDR2 is YYREEE (reference sequence). The V and J ends lost 5 bases and 5 bases, in that order; junction bases with no gene match: 9. This CDR3 contains 14 residues. CDR3 nucleotides: TGTGCCAGCAGTCCGGGACAGACGGGGTATGGCTACACCTTC. Translating it yields CASSPGQTGYGYTF. Using reference TRBV5-4 and TRBJ1-2 for the parts outside the CDR3, the full variable domain is ETGVTQSPTHLIKTRGQQVTLRCSSQSGHNTVSWYQQALGQGPQFIFQYYREEENGRGNFPPRFSGLQFPNYSSELNVNALELDDSALYLCASSPGQTGYGYTFGSGTRLTVV.